Sequencing of this T cell receptor (beta chain) was carried out in a study of graft-versus-host responses after intestinal transplantation. At the level of the study: Grafts that recipients had were multivisceral, liver-intestinal, or isolated intestinal transplants. Recipients uniformly received anti-thymocyte globulin induction, followed by tacrolimus and steroids for three to four years.

Findings of the study overall: In recipient marrow, GvH clones were found, and some appeared first in ileum or blood. Graft-donor T cell macrochimerism coincided with high graft-versus-host to host-versus-graft clonal ratios in allografts.

Sequencing used immunoSEQ multiplex PCR; TCRdb keeps in-frame clones, though not all of them. Seen here are tens of thousands of clones, about 92% observed once, and the top ten hold 1.3%. This clone was seen only once. The antigen is undetermined. Sequenced here: unstimulated CD8+ T cells sorted from spleen or lymph node cells, sampled before intestinal transplant. The sequence came from a human donor who received an intestinal transplant.

CDR3 in amino acids: CASSPMGHTEAFF. CDR3 sequence (DNA): TGTGCCAGTAGCCCGATGGGGCACACTGAAGCTTTCTTT. The V and J genes are TRBV19 and TRBJ1-1, with D possibly matching TRBD1 (5 bases). CDR1 is LNHDA, CDR2 SQIVND, per germline (reference sequence). V dropped 6 bases and J dropped 3 bases, with 11 bases sitting between them. This CDR3 has 13 amino acids.